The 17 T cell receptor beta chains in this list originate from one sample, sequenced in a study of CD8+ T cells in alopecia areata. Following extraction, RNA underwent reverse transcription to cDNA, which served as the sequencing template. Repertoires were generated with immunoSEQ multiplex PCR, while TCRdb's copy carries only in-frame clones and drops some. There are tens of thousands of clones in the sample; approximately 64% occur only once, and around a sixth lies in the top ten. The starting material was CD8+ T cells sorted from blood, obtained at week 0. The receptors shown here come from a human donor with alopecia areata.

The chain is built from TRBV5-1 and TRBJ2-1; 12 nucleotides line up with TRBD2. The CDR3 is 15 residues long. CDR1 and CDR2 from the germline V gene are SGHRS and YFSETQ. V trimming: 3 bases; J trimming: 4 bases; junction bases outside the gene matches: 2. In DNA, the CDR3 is TGCGCCAGCAGCTCCGGGACTAGCGGGTACAATGAGCAGTTCTTC. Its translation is CASSSGTSGYNEQFF.

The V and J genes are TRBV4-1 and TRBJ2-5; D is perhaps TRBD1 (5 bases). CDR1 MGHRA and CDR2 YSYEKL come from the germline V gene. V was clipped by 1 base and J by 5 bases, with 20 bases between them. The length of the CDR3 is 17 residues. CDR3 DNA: TGCGCCAGCAGCCAAGTTCGGCAGGGTGATTTCCGGGAGACCCAGTACTTC. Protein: CASSQVRQGDFRETQYF.

The CDR3 DNA sequence: TGCGCCAGCAGCTACTTTCAATCCTCTGGGGCCAACGTCCTGACTTTC. It translates to CASSYFQSSGANVLTF. The rearrangement joins TRBV5-1 to TRBJ2-6; no firm D call. The CDR3 runs to 16 residues. The germline CDR1 and CDR2 sequences are SGHRS and YFSETQ. Deletions cut 3 bases from V and 0 bases from J, with 10 bases between. The whole variable domain, filled in from reference TRBV5-1 and TRBJ2-6, reads KAGVTQTPRYLIKTRGQQVTLSCSPISGHRSVSWYQQTPGQGLQFLFEYFSETQRNKGNFPGRFSGRQFSNSRSEMNVSTLELGDSALYLCASSYFQSSGANVLTFGAGSRLTVL.

The CDR3 reads CASSVEGGEADTQYF. The CDR3 DNA follows: TGTGCCAGCAGCGTAGAGGGCGGGGAGGCAGATACGCAGTATTTT. V and J are TRBV9 and TRBJ2-3; perhaps TRBD2 as D (6 bases). Trimming took off 0 bases at V and 4 bases at J, with 12 bases between the two ends. The CDR3 consists of 15 residues. In germline, CDR1 is SGDLS, CDR2 YYNGEE. The full variable domain, in which reference TRBV9 and TRBJ2-3 provide the parts outside the CDR3, is DSGVTQTPKHLITATGQRVTLRCSPRSGDLSVYWYQQSLDQGLQFLIQYYNGEERAKGNILERFSAQQFPDLHSELNLSSLELGDSALYFCASSVEGGEADTQYFGPGTRLTVL.

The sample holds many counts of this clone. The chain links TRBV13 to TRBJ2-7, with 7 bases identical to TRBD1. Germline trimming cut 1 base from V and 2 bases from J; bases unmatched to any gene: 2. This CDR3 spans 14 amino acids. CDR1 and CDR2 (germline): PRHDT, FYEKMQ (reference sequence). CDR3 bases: TGTGCCAGCAGCTTAGAGGGACAGACCTACGAGCAGTACTTC. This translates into CASSLEGQTYEQYF.

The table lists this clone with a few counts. The CDR3 DNA sequence: TGTGCCATCAGTGGGGACAGGGCCAAAAACATTCAGTACTTC. Translating gives CAISGDRAKNIQYF. The V and J genes are TRBV10-3 and TRBJ2-4; 8 nucleotides line up with TRBD1. V dropped 4 bases and J dropped 1; count of bases not matched to a gene: 0. CDR1 and CDR2 from the germline V gene are ENHRY and SYGVKD. The CDR3 consists of 14 residues.

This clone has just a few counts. CDR3 sequence: CAWSTGTGGNQPQHF. The CDR3, as DNA: TGTGCCTGGAGTACCGGGACAGGGGGTAATCAGCCCCAGCATTTT. V is TRBV30 and J is TRBJ1-5; 11 bases line up with TRBD1. The CDR3 covers 15 residues. J lost 4 bases, V lost 2 bases, and 4 bases had no gene match. Germline V gene sequence: CDR1 GTSNPN, CDR2 SVGIG (reference sequence).

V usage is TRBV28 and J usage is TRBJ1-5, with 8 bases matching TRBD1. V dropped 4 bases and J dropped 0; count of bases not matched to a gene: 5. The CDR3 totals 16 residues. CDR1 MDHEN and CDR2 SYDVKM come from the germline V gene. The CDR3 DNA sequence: TGTGCCAGCAGTTCGGACAGGGAGTATAGCAATCAGCCCCAGCATTTT. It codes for CASSSDREYSNQPQHF.

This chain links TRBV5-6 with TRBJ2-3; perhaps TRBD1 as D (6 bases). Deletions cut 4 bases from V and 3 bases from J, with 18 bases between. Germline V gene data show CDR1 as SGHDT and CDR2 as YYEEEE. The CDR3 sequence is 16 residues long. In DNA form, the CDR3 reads TGTGCCAGCAGCGGATCCGAAGCAGGGGTTACAGATACGCAGTATTTT. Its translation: CASSGSEAGVTDTQYF. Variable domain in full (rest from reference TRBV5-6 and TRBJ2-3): DAGVTQSPTHLIKTRGQQVTLRCSPKSGHDTVSWYQQALGQGPQFIFQYYEEEERQRGNFPDRFSGHQFPNYSSELNVNALLLGDSALYLCASSGSEAGVTDTQYFGPGTRLTVL.

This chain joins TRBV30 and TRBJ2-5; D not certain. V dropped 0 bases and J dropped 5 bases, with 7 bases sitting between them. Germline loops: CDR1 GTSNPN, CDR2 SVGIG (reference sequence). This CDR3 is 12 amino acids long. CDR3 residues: CAWSVGMETQYF. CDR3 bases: TGTGCCTGGAGTGTAGGAATGGAGACCCAGTACTTC.

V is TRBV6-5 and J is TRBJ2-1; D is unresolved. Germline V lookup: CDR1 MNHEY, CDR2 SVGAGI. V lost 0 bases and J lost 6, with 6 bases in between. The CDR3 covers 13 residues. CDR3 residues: CASSYSNLNEQFF. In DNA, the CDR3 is TGTGCCAGCAGTTACTCGAACCTCAATGAGCAGTTCTTC.

This CDR3 is CASSPPGPGPYGYTF. CDR3 DNA sequence: TGTGCCAGCTCACCCCCCGGGCCGGGACCCTATGGCTACACCTTC. The chain employs TRBV18 and TRBJ1-2, with a possible D match to TRBD1 (5 bases). V was cut by 3 bases and J by 4 bases, with 15 bases left in between. Germline V gene data show CDR1 as KGHSH and CDR2 as LQKENI. This CDR3 has 15 residues.

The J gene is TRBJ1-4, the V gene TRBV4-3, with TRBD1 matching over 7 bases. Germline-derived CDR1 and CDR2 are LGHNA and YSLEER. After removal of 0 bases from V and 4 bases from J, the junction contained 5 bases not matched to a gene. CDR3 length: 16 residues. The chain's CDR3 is CASSQDRTGYNEKLFF. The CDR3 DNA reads TGCGCCAGCAGCCAAGATAGGACAGGTTATAATGAAAAACTGTTTTTT.

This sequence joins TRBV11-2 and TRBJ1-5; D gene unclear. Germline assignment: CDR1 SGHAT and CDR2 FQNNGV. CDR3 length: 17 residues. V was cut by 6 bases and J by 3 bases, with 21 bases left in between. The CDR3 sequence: CASSLGRHRGPNQPQHF. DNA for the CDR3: TGTGCCAGCAGTTTGGGCAGGCACAGAGGACCCAATCAGCCCCAGCATTTT.

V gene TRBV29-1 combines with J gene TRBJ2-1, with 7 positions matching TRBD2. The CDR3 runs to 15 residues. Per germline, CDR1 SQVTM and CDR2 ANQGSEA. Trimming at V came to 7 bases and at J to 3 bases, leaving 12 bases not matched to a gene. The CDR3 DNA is TGCAGCGGAGTTGTGTCTAGCGGTCGCTACAATGAGCAGTTCTTC. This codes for CSGVVSSGRYNEQFF.

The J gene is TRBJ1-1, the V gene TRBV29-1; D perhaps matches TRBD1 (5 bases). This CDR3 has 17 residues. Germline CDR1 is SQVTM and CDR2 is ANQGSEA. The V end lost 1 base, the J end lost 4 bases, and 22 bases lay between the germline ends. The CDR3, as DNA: TGCAGCGTTGAAGCTGGGAAGCTTGAAGGGGTTGGCACTGAAGCTTTCTTT. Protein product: CSVEAGKLEGVGTEAFF.

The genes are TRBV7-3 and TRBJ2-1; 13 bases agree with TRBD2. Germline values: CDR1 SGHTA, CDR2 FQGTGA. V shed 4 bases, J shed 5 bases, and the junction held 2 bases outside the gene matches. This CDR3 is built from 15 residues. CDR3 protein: CASSWGLAGNNEQFF. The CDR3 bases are TGTGCCAGCAGCTGGGGACTAGCGGGGAACAATGAGCAGTTCTTC.